The 5 T cell receptor beta chains reported below all come from one sample, sequenced in a study of shared clonotypes between healthy human individuals. Here immunoSEQ multiplex PCR was the method, and the copy in TCRdb shows in-frame clones only, minus some. The sample has millions of clones, 85% to 95% seen once. The sequenced material came from naive CD4+ T cells from PBMCs. Subset noted: CD45RA+ positively selected. The source of these receptors is a man between 18 and 35 years old in good health. Some clones in this sample may be carry-over from other donors' samples.

The chain recombines TRBV18 with TRBJ2-3, with D perhaps being TRBD1 or TRBD2 (5 bases each). This CDR3 has 19 amino acids. Germline-derived CDR1 and CDR2 are KGHSH and LQKENI. Trimming left V 2 bases short and J 2 bases short, with 23 bases between. This chain's CDR3 is CASSPSRGARGLPTDTQYF. In nucleotides, the CDR3 is TGTGCCAGCTCACCAAGTCGCGGCGCCCGGGGCCTTCCCACAGATACGCAGTATTTT.

The CDR3 loop reads CASSLNGPGLASEQYF. The DNA of the CDR3 is TGTGCCAGCAGCCTGAACGGGCCGGGACTAGCAAGCGAGCAGTACTTC. The chain joins TRBV7-2 to TRBJ2-7, with 9 nucleotides matching TRBD2. V trimming: 5 bases; J trimming: 6 bases; junction bases outside the gene matches: 14. The CDR3 loop spans 16 amino acids. Germline CDR1 is SGHTA and CDR2 is FQGNSA.

This chain uses TRBV6-6 with TRBJ1-4, with no clear D. V gave up 2 bases and J gave up 7 bases, with 5 bases separating them. CDR3 size: 12 residues. Germline CDR1 reads MNHNY; CDR2 reads SVGAGI (reference sequence). DNA of the CDR3: TGTGCCAGCAGTTACGTCCGTGAAAAACTGTTTTTT. Translation gives CASSYVREKLFF.

For this clone: Other DNA sequences within the sample encode an identical CDR3. V and J are TRBV7-3 and TRBJ2-3; the match to TRBD2 covers 11 bases. V lost 4 bases, J lost 0 bases, and 3 bases stayed unmatched. The CDR3 is 16 residues long. CDR1 and CDR2 from the germline V gene are SGHTA and FQGTGA. This chain's CDR3 is CASSSGTSGSTDTQYF. In DNA form, the CDR3 reads TGTGCCAGCAGCTCAGGGACTAGCGGTAGCACAGATACGCAGTATTTT.

This chain joins TRBV28 and TRBJ1-2; 7 bases map to TRBD1. The V gene's germline CDR1 is MDHEN and CDR2 SYDVKM. V gave up 2 bases and J gave up 7 bases; unmatched junction bases: 7. The CDR3 is 14 residues long. CDR3 sequence reads: CASSLPRGTFGYTF. The CDR3 DNA follows: TGTGCCAGCAGTTTACCCAGGGGGACGTTTGGCTACACCTTC.